These 13 T cell receptor beta chains were all obtained from the same sample, sequenced in a study of T cell changes during pregnancy in multiple sclerosis. Libraries were prepared by immunoSEQ multiplex PCR; TCRdb keeps only in-frame clonotypes and omits some of them. The table lists around 53,000 clones, roughly nine tenths of them singletons. The specimen comprised CD8+ T cells from peripheral blood mononuclear cells, sampled before pregnancy. The source of these receptors is a female donor with multiple sclerosis, enrolled in a pregnancy study.

The chain is built from TRBV11-2 and TRBJ2-5; D is uncertain. This CDR3 is 12 amino acids long. Trimming pared 5 bases from V and 4 bases from J, leaving 8 bases between. Germline V gene data show CDR1 as SGHAT and CDR2 as FQNNGV. In DNA form, the CDR3 reads TGTGCCAGCAGCCCCATTGTAGAGACCCAGTACTTC. This codes for CASSPIVETQYF.

The CDR3 sequence is CASSLIQGSFGADTEAFF. DNA of the CDR3: TGCGCCAGCAGCTTAATACAGGGTAGTTTCGGAGCGGACACTGAAGCTTTCTTT. The rearrangement links TRBV5-1 to TRBJ1-1, with D tentatively TRBD1 (6 bases). Germline V gene lookup returns CDR1 SGHRS and CDR2 YFSETQ. CDR3 length equals 18 residues. Trimming stripped 2 bases from V and 3 bases from J, with 23 bases between. The variable domain in full, with the rest retrieved from reference TRBV5-1 and TRBJ1-1, is KAGVTQTPRYLIKTRGQQVTLSCSPISGHRSVSWYQQTPGQGLQFLFEYFSETQRNKGNFPGRFSGRQFSNSRSEMNVSTLELGDSALYLCASSLIQGSFGADTEAFFGQGTRLTVV.

V gene TRBV6-5 combines with J gene TRBJ2-3, with 9 positions matching TRBD2. The CDR3 extends over 16 amino acids. The germline gives CDR1 MNHEY, CDR2 SVGAGI. J gave up 4 bases and V 0 bases, and 5 bases lay outside the gene matches. The CDR3 DNA reads as TGTGCCAGCAGTTACTCGCCTAGCGGGGTATCAGATACGCAGTATTTT. It codes for CASSYSPSGVSDTQYF.

The V gene is TRBV9, the J gene TRBJ1-2; no firm D call. This CDR3 is built from 13 residues. From germline, CDR1 is SGDLS and CDR2 YYNGEE. V shed 0 bases and J shed 6 bases, with 9 bases lying between them. CDR3 in amino acids: CASSVARQNGYTF. The CDR3 DNA reads TGTGCCAGCAGCGTAGCGCGGCAGAATGGCTACACCTTC.

The J gene is TRBJ2-6, the V gene TRBV4-3; perhaps TRBD1 as D (5 bases). This CDR3 comprises 16 residues. Germline V gives CDR1 LGHNA, CDR2 YSLEER. The V gene lost 3 bases and the J gene lost 1 base, with 10 bases spanning the gap. The CDR3 sequence: CASSHGSGSGANVLTF. The CDR3 nucleotides are TGCGCCAGCAGCCATGGCTCAGGGTCTGGGGCCAACGTCCTGACTTTC.

This clone was seen once. V is TRBV19 and J is TRBJ1-2; D perhaps matches TRBD1 (5 bases). V was trimmed by 10 bases and J by 4 bases, leaving 16 bases between them. This CDR3 spans 13 amino acids. CDR1 is LNHDA and CDR2 is SQIVND in the germline V gene (reference sequence). The CDR3 here is CATTEGVSYGYTF. CDR3 sequence (DNA): TGTGCCACCACAGAAGGGGTCAGCTATGGCTACACCTTC.

The V call is TRBV11-1, the J call TRBJ1-4; D possibly corresponds to TRBD1 (5 bases). The CDR3 totals 14 residues. CDR1 SGHAT and CDR2 FQDESV come from the germline V gene (reference sequence). V lost 8 bases to trimming and J lost 2 bases, with 12 bases between them. For the CDR3, the DNA is TGTGCCAGCGCAAAGGGGTCGACTAATGAAAAACTGTTTTTT. Its translation is CASAKGSTNEKLFF.

The rearrangement uses TRBV5-6 and TRBJ2-2; D gene uncertain. CDR3 length: 15 residues. Germline V gene data show CDR1 as SGHDT and CDR2 as YYEEEE. V shed 2 bases and J shed 5 bases, with 13 bases lying between them. In DNA, the CDR3 is TGTGCCAGCAGCTTCTGGCTGTTGAGGACCGGGGAGCTGTTTTTT. Encoded protein: CASSFWLLRTGELFF.

This clone was seen only once. V and J are TRBV19 and TRBJ2-7; possible D gene TRBD1, 5 bases. The CDR3 has 13 amino acids. Germline V gene data show CDR1 as LNHDA and CDR2 as SQIVND (reference sequence). Trimming cost V 9 bases and J 6 bases, with 18 bases left between them. CDR3 DNA sequence: TGTGCCAGCGCCAGGTTTCAGGGCCTCGAGCAGTACTTC. It codes for CASARFQGLEQYF.

The genes are TRBV2 and TRBJ2-2; 7 bases map to TRBD2. CDR3 length: 14 residues. The ends lost 9 bases at V and 4 bases at J; junction bases unmatched: 8. Germline V gene lookup returns CDR1 SNHLY and CDR2 FYNNEI. The CDR3 protein is CASSAGVGTGELFF. The CDR3 coding sequence is TGTGCCAGTTCGGCGGGGGTAGGCACCGGGGAGCTGTTTTTT. The full variable domain, its missing parts supplied by reference TRBV2 and TRBJ2-2, is EPEVTQTPSHQVTQMGQEVILRCVPISNHLYFYWYRQILGQKVEFLVSFYNNEISEKSEIFDDQFSVERPDGSNFTLKIRSTKLEDSAMYFCASSAGVGTGELFFGEGSRLTVL.

The chain employs TRBV7-2 and TRBJ2-7; no definite D call. The germline V and J ends were trimmed by 4 bases and 2 bases, with 9 bases remaining between them. The CDR3 totals 13 residues. Germline V gene data show CDR1 as SGHTA and CDR2 as FQGNSA. CDR3 nucleotides: TGTGCCAGCAGCTCGACTCTTACCTACGAGCAGTACTTC. Residues: CASSSTLTYEQYF. Supplemented by reference TRBV7-2 and TRBJ2-7, the full variable domain reads GAGVSQSPSNKVTEKGKDVELRCDPISGHTALYWYRQSLGQGLEFLIYFQGNSAPDKSGLPSDRFSAERTGGSVSTLTIQRTQQEDSAVYLCASSSTLTYEQYFGPGTRLTVT.

The chain links TRBV6-5 to TRBJ2-2; weak D call: TRBD2 (5 bases). The CDR3 runs 16 residues. CDR1 is MNHEY, CDR2 SVGAGI, per germline. The V and J ends lost 0 bases and 4 bases respectively, with 12 bases between them. The CDR3 protein is CASSYSNPGGTGELFF. The CDR3 nucleotides are TGTGCCAGCAGTTACTCGAACCCAGGAGGCACCGGGGAGCTGTTTTTT.

V usage is TRBV6-5 and J usage is TRBJ2-1, with D perhaps matching TRBD1 (7 bases). V lost 6 bases and J 4 bases, leaving 13 bases between the germline ends. There are 14 residues in the CDR3. Germline CDR1 reads MNHEY; CDR2 reads SVGAGI. DNA for the CDR3: TGTGCCAGCAGCCGACAGGGACTTTACAATGAGCAGTTCTTC. Translated: CASSRQGLYNEQFF.